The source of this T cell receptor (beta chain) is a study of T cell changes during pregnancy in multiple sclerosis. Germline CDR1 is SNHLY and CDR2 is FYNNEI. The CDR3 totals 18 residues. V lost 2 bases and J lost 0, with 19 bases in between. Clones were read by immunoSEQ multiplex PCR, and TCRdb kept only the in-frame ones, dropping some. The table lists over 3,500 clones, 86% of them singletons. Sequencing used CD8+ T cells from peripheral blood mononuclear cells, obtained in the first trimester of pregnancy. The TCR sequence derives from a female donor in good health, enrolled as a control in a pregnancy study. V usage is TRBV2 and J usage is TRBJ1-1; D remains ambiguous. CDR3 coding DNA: TGTGCCAGCAGTGAAAGTCCTGGAGGGTACGGGATGAACACTGAAGCTTTCTTT. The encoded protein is CASSESPGGYGMNTEAFF.